The entry below describes one T cell receptor (beta chain). Trimming took off 6 bases at V and 7 bases at J, with 16 bases between the two ends. The CDR3 consists of 14 residues. Germline CDR1 MNHNY, CDR2 SVGAGI (reference sequence). The data were produced by immunoSEQ multiplex PCR, yet TCRdb's version contains in-frame clones alone and is incomplete. The repertoire holds 85,000 to 90,000 clones, with roughly 80% as singletons. This record comes from a study of blood T cell repertoires in COVID-19. Background on the study: T cells, B-cell-depleted T cells, or PBMCs supplied cDNA or gDNA.

The genes are TRBV6-6 and TRBJ2-1, with TRBD2 as a possible D gene (7 bases). Sequencing input: peripheral blood. The source of this sequence is an elderly woman with active or convalescent COVID-19. CDR3 nucleotides: TGTGCCAGCAGGACTTCAGGGGAGGGAAATGAGCAGTTCTTC. Translating it yields CASRTSGEGNEQFF.